The table lists the clone carrying this T cell receptor (beta chain) with many counts. The antigen is undetermined. In building TCR beta libraries, iRepertoire HTBI primers were used together with Arm-PCR of CDR3 regions. TCRdb reanalysed the multiplex PCR reads using MiXCR and keeps one entry per CDR3 protein. The repertoire holds roughly 450,000 distinct CDR3 sequences, around a fifth seen once, with around 13% in the top ten. The data stem from a study of regulatory T cells in long-lasting Graves disease. Overall study results and limits: With a small sample size, accuracy may have been reduced.

The time point was: persistent/refractory GD, antithyroid drugs over 5 years with positive TRAb. The TCR library was made from RNA that had been extracted from PBMCs in TRIzol. Under American Thyroid Association guidelines, Graves' disease was diagnosed. Germline assignment: CDR1 SGHTA and CDR2 FQGNSA. V lost 5 bases to trimming and J lost 5 bases, with 21 bases between them. The CDR3 has 16 residues. This receptor was taken from a female donor with Graves disease. Source: peripheral blood mononuclear cells (PBMCs), taken when the disease was refractory, from a patient treated with antithyroid drugs. The chain uses TRBV7-2 and TRBJ2-5, with D perhaps matching TRBD1 (7 bases). CDR3 sequence reads: CASSLQGKRAGETQYF. In DNA, the CDR3 is TGTGCCAGCAGCCTACAGGGGAAGAGGGCGGGGGAGACCCAGTACTTC.